The sequence of this TCR beta chain was determined in a study of early T cells in non-severe SARS-CoV-2 infection. TCRdb ran MiXCR on the 5' RACE reads and lists one entry per CDR3 protein. The sample contains about 68,000 distinct CDR3 sequences, more than 10% of which appear only once. There are 14 residues in the CDR3. Deletions cut 2 bases from V and 2 bases from J, with 9 bases between. Germline V CDR1 and CDR2: KGHSH, LQKENI. The sample comprised whole blood. The chain couples TRBV18 to TRBJ1-1, with D hard to call. The receptor's source is an adult who was a healthcare worker with PCR-confirmed SARS-CoV-2 infection or an uninfected control (not recorded which). CDR3 sequence: CASSPDTLNTEAFF. The CDR3 DNA is TGTGCCAGCTCACCAGACACGTTAAACACTGAAGCTTTCTTT.